The rows below give T cell receptor beta chains drawn from one sample of a study of CXCR3-negative and CXCR3-positive naive CD8 T cells. TCRdb reprocessed the 5' RACE reads, keeping one entry per CDR3 protein, no DNA. The repertoire table contains 75,000 to 100,000 distinct CDR3 sequences. The source material was naive CXCR3+ CD8+ T cells from blood. All receptors derive from a human donor in good health. Some clones in this sample may be carry-over from other donors' samples. Each CDR3 is given with its conserved first and last residue.

TRBV30	TRBJ1-5	CAWSAGDSTNQPQHF
TRBV6-2/TRBV6-3	TRBJ2-4	CASRRWAENIQYF
TRBV2	TRBJ1-1	CASSPFGGNTEAFF
TRBV15	TRBJ2-5	CATSPDGGRGETQYF
TRBV9	TRBJ1-1	CASSVAGTGYTEVFF
TRBV21-1	TRBJ2-7	CASSKTRAGEVNEQYF
TRBV4-2	TRBJ1-1	CASTSGGIGTEAFF
TRBV4-3	TRBJ2-7	CASSQGQGTGYEQYF
TRBV6-2/TRBV6-3	TRBJ2-1	CASSQWGFGEQFF
TRBV7-9	TRBJ2-1	CASSWTLAGGNEQFF
TRBV7-9	TRBJ2-1	CASSPKAGGGSSYNEQFF
TRBV20-1	TRBJ2-1	CSATIRDSTNEQFF
TRBV20-1	TRBJ1-1	CSARDVGGWKNTEAFF
TRBV29-1	TRBJ2-5	CSVELQRGGVETQYF
TRBV4-1	TRBJ2-7	CASSQDGANEQYF
TRBV5-1	TRBJ2-7	CASSLGLDYEQYF
TRBV14	TRBJ2-1	CASSQVEQYYNEQFF
TRBV14	TRBJ1-2	CASSQSSWGYGYTF
TRBV28	TRBJ1-6	CASSLTDNSPLHF
TRBV29-1	TRBJ1-5	CSVVGGLSQPQHF
TRBV15	TRBJ2-1	CATSRDLGTVYNEQFF
TRBV27	TRBJ2-7	CASSSSGGPYEQYF
TRBV2	TRBJ2-2	CAALRTDTFTGELFF
TRBV6-6	TRBJ2-7	CASSYSSPSDDYEQYF
TRBV28	TRBJ2-7	CASSFPTSGRTEQYF
TRBV29-1	TRBJ1-2	CSVETPANYGYTF
TRBV4-3	TRBJ2-7	CASSISGAGSTEQYF
TRBV3-1	TRBJ2-1	CASSQDATVYNEQFF
TRBV7-6	TRBJ1-1	CASSEGDGMNTEAFF
TRBV6-5	TRBJ2-1	CASREDNEQFF
TRBV9	TRBJ2-1	CASSAGGSGNEQFF
TRBV2	TRBJ2-3	CASSEAADTQYF
TRBV30	TRBJ2-7	CAGTGTDAYEQYF
TRBV10-3	TRBJ1-3	CAIGESIQGHTIYF
TRBV30	TRBJ1-1	CAWTTGANMNTEAFF
TRBV7-3	TRBJ2-2	CASSPRLSLGTGELFF
TRBV6-2/TRBV6-3	TRBJ2-2	CASSYQEAGELFF
TRBV24-1	TRBJ2-5	CATSDPDSWETQYF
TRBV6-2/TRBV6-3	TRBJ2-1	CASSARLEGSDEQFF
TRBV14	TRBJ1-5	CASSPLDSNQPQHF
TRBV10-3	TRBJ2-2	CAISDGRTGELFF
TRBV6-6	TRBJ1-5	CASSYRREYNQPQHF
TRBV6-5	TRBJ1-2	CASSYLTGGDYTF
TRBV6-1	TRBJ1-2	CASSERAPTNYGYTF
TRBV3-1	TRBJ2-7	CASSQWGYEQYF
TRBV9	TRBJ2-1	CASSVEAGKSIYNEQFF
TRBV18	TRBJ1-2	CASSPPGQNYGYTF
TRBV19	TRBJ1-1	CATNGPPGDTEAFF
TRBV15	TRBJ1-2	CATSRDDGPGTESLGYGYTF
TRBV5-4	TRBJ1-1	CASSLQGYTEAFF
TRBV6-5	TRBJ1-1	CASALDKNTEAFF
TRBV30	TRBJ1-5	CAWSVEGGQPQHF
TRBV11-2	TRBJ2-1	CASSLDLAGDLYNEQFF
TRBV28	TRBJ2-3	CASSTRQGPDTQYF
TRBV5-6	TRBJ2-2	CASSFQANTGELFF